This T cell receptor beta chain was identified during a study of Graves' ophthalmopathy and Graves' hyperthyroidism. V was cut by 0 bases and J by 2 bases, with 13 bases left in between. CDR1 is MGHDK and CDR2 is SYGVNS in the germline V gene. The CDR3 runs 16 residues. Amplified material comprised TCR beta CDR3 regions derived from RNA transcripts. HTBI primers primed a first-round RT-PCR, and a second-round multiplex PCR followed. TCRdb called the multiplex PCR reads again in MiXCR, with one record for every CDR3 protein. Of hundreds of thousands of distinct CDR3 sequences detected, 35% to 50% appear once; the ten largest clones hold roughly 45%. This clonotype occurred many times.

The gene calls are TRBV25-1 and TRBJ2-5; D call uncertain. The sequence derives from an adult man with Graves' ophthalmopathy. The specimen was peripheral blood. CDR3 DNA: TGTGCCAGCAGTGAATATTTCACAACTAATCAAGAGACCCAGTACTTC. It codes for CASSEYFTTNQETQYF.